Sequencing of this TCR beta chain was carried out in a study of regulatory T cells in long-lasting Graves disease (dated by TCRdb to about 2021). Notes on the research overall: In the newly diagnosed Graves' disease group, patients had been taking antithyroid drugs for less than 3 months. This study used TCR sequencing and RNA sequencing of peripheral blood to compare persistent Graves' disease patients against newly diagnosed Graves' disease patients. The study was conducted in China and was registered as a clinical trial. A total of 33 samples underwent TCR sequencing, from roughly 13 patients with persistent Graves' disease and around 20 patients with newly diagnosed Graves' disease.

The sample's time point label, decoded: newly diagnosed GD, antithyroid drugs for less than 3 months. For both TCR sequencing and RNA sequencing, RNA was extracted from PBMCs using TRIzol. Graves' disease was diagnosed according to American Thyroid Association guidelines. Patients were recruited from an endocrinology department in Xi'an, China. Each patient gave roughly 8.4 milliliters of peripheral blood, collected in an EDTA anticoagulant tube. Ficoll Paque Plus density gradient separation was used to isolate PBMCs, and no further T cell sorting was done. RNA quality was checked with an Agilent 2100 Bioanalyzer and agarose gel, and concentration with a NanoDrop 2000. Study-level results and caveats: Only peripheral blood was studied, because thyroid tissue, the primary lesion, was inaccessible. The authors noted that the small sample size was a limitation that may lower accuracy. Lower TCR Shannon entropy and fewer highly expanded clones were observed in persistent Graves' disease patients than in newly diagnosed patients, which suggested clonal expansion. TRBV28, TRBJ1-2 and TRBJ2-5 were preferentially used in persistent disease, while TRBV20-1 and TRBJ2-1 were favored in newly diagnosed disease. Persistent patients shared more public clonotypes among themselves (around 2,500) than newly diagnosed patients did (more than 950). Sequencing and analysis were limited to the TCR beta chain.

Library construction relied on multiplex PCR. The sequencer was an Illumina HiSeq 4000. TCR beta libraries were built with iRepertoire HTBI primers and Arm-PCR amplification of CDR3 regions. Before sequencing, the PCR products went through gel purification. In the authors' own workflow: Gene usage analysis of CDR3 amino acid clonotypes relied on the 55 to 80 TRBV and fewer than 15 TRBJ segments identified across samples. COPE and FqMerger were used to merge the filtered high-quality paired reads into contigs. BLAST was used to align contigs to IMGT TRBV, TRBD and TRBJ reference genes, and CDR3 was defined according to IMGT. Highly expanded clones were defined as clonotypes with a frequency above 0.1%. Shannon entropy served as the measure of repertoire diversity, while the Gini coefficient captured V-J evenness. A clonotype found in more than one individual was treated as public. Through fastp at Q25 and MiXCR, TCRdb rebuilt clones from the public reads, retaining in-frame beta chains. Each entry is one CDR3 protein sequence, shown with its most common DNA and genes. TCRdb assigned the V and J calls; the authors' analysis was not used. The sample table lists over 400,000 distinct CDR3 sequences, 14% of them with a count of one. The top ten clones comprise about a sixth of the sample.

The CDR3 measures 17 amino acids from cysteine to phenylalanine. CDR3 DNA is the only sequence kept; it has 51 bases, read in frame from the first base. From a lookup of the germline V gene (reference sequence), CDR1 and CDR2 are SEHNR and FQNEAQ. As to this clonotype: This clone's antigen is unknown. One end of the junction fails to match germline, which may point to a read error.

This same sample was also taken into another study, of T cells in Graves' hyperthyroidism and ophthalmopathy. The second investigation adds: Stable Graves' hyperthyroidism was defined as no progression to ophthalmopathy during 18 months of follow-up. Hyperthyroidism patients were newly diagnosed, with disease duration under 2 months, and aged 18 to 65 years. Any patient with an uncontrolled infection, another autoimmune disease, pregnancy or lactation was excluded. Diagnoses were established on the basis of clinical symptoms, serum thyroxine and TRAb, thyroid ultrasound, and orbital computed tomography. The first round of RT-PCR for the TCR CDR3 was performed with the HTBI primer set and the Qiagen OneStep RT-PCR kit. Most expanded thyroid clonotypes (frequency above 0.001) were also detected in blood, a finding suggesting that blood repertoires may reflect thyroid immune responses. In cross-validation, a model built on a 13 V-J signature told ophthalmopathy apart from stable hyperthyroidism with approximately 90% sensitivity and roughly 82% specificity, and in testing the same model reached 80%/75%. During validation, the model predicted progression to ophthalmopathy a median of around six months ahead of onset, with more than 55% sensitivity and 72.22% specificity. TCR V-J signatures able to tell the groups apart were searched for in a discovery cohort of 100 patients, of whom around 43 had Graves' ophthalmopathy and 55 to 60 had stable Graves' hyperthyroidism. Prospective prediction of ophthalmopathy was tested in an independent validation cohort consisting of roughly 20 hyperthyroidism patients and more than 15 patients who later progressed to ophthalmopathy. The 75 to 100 discovery patients were divided at random into training and test sets in a 7:3 ratio. The study also compared thyroid tissue and blood T-cell repertoires from more than five Graves' hyperthyroidism patients. After blood sampling, hyperthyroidism patients were treated with methimazole at a starting dose of 30 mg daily, and ophthalmopathy patients were treated with high-dose intravenous methylprednisolone. A second multiplex PCR round built the libraries, followed by size selection and purification. Paired-end sequencing of the libraries was performed with 100 bp reads on an Illumina HiSeq2000. Raw data were processed with SOAPnuke, discarding reads with adapters, uncalled bases, mean Phred below 15, or no exact constant-primer or identifier match. High-quality paired reads were merged with COPE v1.2.5, and unique nucleotide sequences were defined as clonotypes. MiTCR v1.1 was used to align the clonotypes against IMGT TRBV, TRBD and TRBJ reference segments. Analysis was restricted to V-J combinations with a frequency above 0.0001, which covered over 98% of repertoires. A TCS score was defined as the ratio of F50 (clonal expansion) to E x V (chaos), with BLOSUM62-based TCRdist applied between CDR3 peptides within each V-J. Welch's t-statistics and random forest reduced 450 to 600 V-J features to about 12, which were used in a naive Bayes classifier (R e1071). No statistical method was used to fix the sample size in advance, and group allocation was not hidden from the investigators. According to the paper, TCR Vbeta CDR3 sequencing was carried out on more than 120 peripheral blood samples, which came from 40 to 45 ophthalmopathy, around 75 hyperthyroidism and about 17 progressor patients.

The sample was peripheral blood mononuclear cells (PBMCs), taken at new diagnosis, from a patient treated with antithyroid drugs. The chain is made from TRBV7-9 and TRBJ2-2; a stretch of 9 junction bases matches TRBD2. The sequence was obtained from a woman aged 50 to 60 with Graves disease. Donor details come from another sample of the same person, matched by shared clones. CDR3 reads: CASSLGFRGRATGELLF. The base sequence is TGTGCCAGCAGCTTAGGTTTCCGCGGGAGGGCCACCGGGGAGCTGCTTTTT.